These 16 T cell receptor beta chains originate from one sample sequenced in a study of blood T cells in healthy people across ages (dated by TCRdb to the mid-2010s). Receptor amplification or capture employed 5' RACE. TCRdb shows the sequencer as Illumina HiSeq 2500. A second 7 to 11 cycle PCR used a sample-barcoded 5' primer and a J-beta primer mix. TCRdb cleaned the public reads at Q25 with fastp, built clones with MiXCR and kept in-frame beta chains. Entries that share a CDR3 protein sequence are merged under the most common genes and DNA. In all, the sample holds just over 800,000 distinct CDR3 sequences, and around 62% of those were seen once. Of the sample, roughly 25% is held by the ten largest clones. The sequencing sample was made of blood. Receptors originate from a man aged 25 to 40 in good health.

In the case of this clonotype: Compared with germline, one end of the junction differs, possibly owing to a read error. The chain carries TRBV5-1 and TRBJ1-2; a weak D match, TRBD1 (6 bases). This CDR3 contains 14 residues. CDR1 and CDR2 (germline): SGHRS, YFSETQ. The chain's CDR3 is CASSLAQGSYGYSF. DNA of the CDR3: TGCGCCAGCAGCTTGGCACAGGGTTCATATGGCTACTCCTTC.

The rearrangement links TRBV29-1 to TRBJ2-1; D assignment may be TRBD1 or TRBD2 (6 bases each). The CDR3 spans 15 residues. Trimming pared 6 bases from V and 0 bases from J, leaving 15 bases between. The germline V gene has CDR1 SQVTM and CDR2 ANQGSEA. The CDR3: CSVPGVGSSYNEQFF. CDR3 nucleotide sequence: TGCAGCGTCCCAGGGGTCGGGAGCTCCTACAATGAGCAGTTCTTC.

The V and J genes are TRBV6-2 or TRBV6-3 and TRBJ2-1; 10 bases fit TRBD2. The CDR3 runs to 14 residues. Unmatched junction bases numbered 2, after V lost 0 bases and J lost 9 bases. Germline lookup yields CDR1 MNHEY and CDR2 SVGEGT. In DNA, the CDR3 is TGTGCCAGCAGTTACTCAGGACTAGCGGTTGAGCAGTTCTTC. Amino acid sequence: CASSYSGLAVEQFF.

The V and J genes are TRBV6-2 or TRBV6-3 and TRBJ1-5; D is unclear. The germline V gene has CDR1 MNHEY and CDR2 SVGEGT. This CDR3 spans 13 amino acids. The germline V and J ends were trimmed by 0 bases and 9 bases, with 9 bases remaining between them. The CDR3 loop is CASSYSTEWPQHF. CDR3 bases: TGTGCCAGCAGTTACTCGACGGAATGGCCCCAGCATTTT.

Comments on this clonotype: The junction and the germline gene differ at one end; a read error may be behind it. V gene TRBV5-1 combines with J gene TRBJ2-1, with a weak D call TRBD2 (6 bases). This CDR3 has 15 amino acids. From germline, CDR1 is SGHRS and CDR2 YFSETQ. This chain's CDR3 is CASSLEGRVNNEQFF. Written as DNA, the CDR3 is TGCGCCAGCAGTTTGGAGGGACGGGTGAACAATGAGCAGTTCTTC. The entire variable domain, with the rest obtained from reference TRBV5-1 and TRBJ2-1, is as follows: KAGVTQTPRYLIKTRGQQVTLSCSPISGHRSVSWYQQTPGQGLQFLFEYFSETQRNKGNFPGRFSGRQFSNSRSEMNVSTLELGDSALYLCASSLEGRVNNEQFFGPGTRLTVL.

There are a few counts of this clonotype. The genes are TRBV10-3 and TRBJ2-1; the D is unclear. V lost 4 bases to trimming and J lost 0 bases, with 10 bases between them. This CDR3 has 15 amino acids. The germline CDR1 and CDR2 sequences are ENHRY and SYGVKD. CDR3 DNA: TGTGCCATCAGTGTTGAAGGCAGCTCCTACAATGAGCAGTTCTTC. This encodes CAISVEGSSYNEQFF.

The chain couples TRBV6-5 to TRBJ1-3; no reliable D call. The J call may be incorrect, as the DNA end agrees better with TRBJ2-3. The length of the CDR3 is 17 residues. Germline CDR1 MNHEY, CDR2 SVGAGI. This CDR3 is CASSPRSETDSTDTQYF. CDR3 coding DNA: TGTGCCAGCAGTCCCCGCTCCGAGACGGATAGCACAGATACGCAGTATTTT.

This clonotype has only one observation. The gene calls are TRBV20-1 and TRBJ2-7; TRBD1 aligns across 7 bases. This CDR3 has 15 residues. V shed 0 bases, J shed 2 bases, and the junction held 7 bases outside the gene matches. Germline V gene lookup returns CDR1 DFQATT and CDR2 SNEGSKA (reference sequence). Written as DNA, the CDR3 is TGCAGTGCTAGAGACGCACGGGACAGTCCCTACGAGCAGTACTTC. As protein: CSARDARDSPYEQYF.

The chain carries TRBV10-3 and TRBJ2-1; 7 nucleotides agree with TRBD1. This CDR3 has 14 residues. V was pared by 10 bases and J by 8 bases, with 14 bases of the junction left unmatched. The germline CDR1 and CDR2 sequences are ENHRY and SYGVKD. The CDR3 DNA sequence: TGTGCCACGACGCCGTGGGACAGACAGTATGAGCAGTTCTTC. This translates into CATTPWDRQYEQFF.

V usage is TRBV4-3 and J usage is TRBJ2-3; the D is unclear. Germline CDR1 is LGHNA and CDR2 is YSLEER. The germline V and J ends were trimmed by 4 bases and 0 bases, with 14 bases remaining between them. The CDR3 covers 16 residues. As DNA, the CDR3 is TGCGCCAGCAGCCGAGTATCGTACGCCAGCACAGATACGCAGTATTTT. Protein: CASSRVSYASTDTQYF.

This clonotype came up a few times. The chain carries TRBV4-2 and TRBJ2-1; 10 nucleotides match TRBD2. Germline assignment: CDR1 LGHNA and CDR2 YNFKEQ. V gave up 0 bases and J gave up 5 bases; unmatched junction bases: 7. CDR3 length: 17 residues. CDR3 amino acids: CASSQDGGSGGNNEQFF. DNA of the CDR3: TGTGCCAGCAGCCAAGATGGGGGTAGCGGGGGGAACAATGAGCAGTTCTTC.

The chain carries TRBV6-6 and TRBJ2-5; D uncertain. The better agreement between TRBJ2-7 and the DNA end casts doubt on the J call. The CDR3 has 13 amino acids. Germline lookup yields CDR1 MNHNY and CDR2 SVGAGI (reference sequence). CDR3 sequence reads: CASIRSGYYEQYF. CDR3 sequence (DNA): TGTGCCAGCATCAGGTCCGGTTACTACGAGCAGTACTTC.

This chain uses TRBV5-5 with TRBJ2-1; 10 positions agree with TRBD2. V was clipped by 4 bases and J by 0 bases; unmatched bases: 10. CDR1 is SGHKS and CDR2 is YYEKEE in the germline V gene (reference sequence). The CDR3 is made up of 18 amino acids. The CDR3 sequence is CASSPGLAGGISYNEQFF. Written as DNA, the CDR3 is TGTGCCAGCAGCCCCGGGTTAGCGGGGGGAATCTCCTACAATGAGCAGTTCTTC. Looking up the rest from reference TRBV5-5 and TRBJ2-1 gives the full variable domain: DAGVTQSPTHLIKTRGQQVTLRCSPISGHKSVSWYQQVLGQGPQFIFQYYEKEERGRGNFPDRFSARQFPNYSSELNVNALLLGDSALYLCASSPGLAGGISYNEQFFGPGTRLTVL.

This sequence joins TRBV3-1 and TRBJ2-1; 9 positions match TRBD2. The ends lost 0 bases at V and 4 bases at J; junction bases unmatched: 4. The CDR3 contains 16 residues. Germline values: CDR1 LGHDT, CDR2 YNNKEL (reference sequence). In DNA, the CDR3 is TGTGCCAGCAGCCAAGACGCCCTAGCGGGGTACAATGAGCAGTTCTTC. Translated: CASSQDALAGYNEQFF.

This clonotype was seen many times. The chain employs TRBV28 and TRBJ1-2; 9 bases map to TRBD1. The CDR3 runs to 13 residues. CDR1 and CDR2 from the germline V gene are MDHEN and SYDVKM. V lost 6 bases and J lost 4; bases outside the gene matches: 3. CDR3 sequence: CASRTGGSYGYTF. In nucleotides, the CDR3 is TGTGCCAGCAGAACAGGGGGCAGCTATGGCTACACCTTC.

The rearrangement uses TRBV20-1 and TRBJ2-3, with a weak D call TRBD2 (6 bases). Germline CDR1 is DFQATT and CDR2 is SNEGSKA (reference sequence). The CDR3 length is 12 residues. Trimming cost V 3 bases and J 5 bases, with 9 bases left between them. In DNA form, the CDR3 reads TGCAGTGCTAGGTTTAGCGGAGATACGCAGTATTTT. Its protein is CSARFSGDTQYF.